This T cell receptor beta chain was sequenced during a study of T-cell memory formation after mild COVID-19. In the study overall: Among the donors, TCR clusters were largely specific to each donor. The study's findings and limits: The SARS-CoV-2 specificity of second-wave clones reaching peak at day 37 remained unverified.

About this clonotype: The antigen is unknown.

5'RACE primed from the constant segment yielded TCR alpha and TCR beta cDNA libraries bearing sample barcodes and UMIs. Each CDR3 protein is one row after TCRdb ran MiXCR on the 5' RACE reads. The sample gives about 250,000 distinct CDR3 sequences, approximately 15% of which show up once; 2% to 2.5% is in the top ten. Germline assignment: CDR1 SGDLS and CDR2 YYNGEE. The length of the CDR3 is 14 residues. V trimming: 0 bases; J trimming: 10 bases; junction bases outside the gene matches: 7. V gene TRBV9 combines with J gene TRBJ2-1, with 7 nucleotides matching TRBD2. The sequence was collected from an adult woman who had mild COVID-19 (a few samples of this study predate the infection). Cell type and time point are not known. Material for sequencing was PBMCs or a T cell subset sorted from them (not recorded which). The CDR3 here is CASSVVSAGTEQFF. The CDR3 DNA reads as TGTGCCAGCAGCGTAGTATCAGCGGGAACCGAGCAGTTCTTC.